Below, one T cell receptor (beta chain) is given with its context. The source of the sample is a study of blood T cell repertoires in COVID-19. Whole-study context: Acute-phase and convalescent COVID-19 samples originated in the United States, Italy and Spain. Sources were T cells, B-cell-depleted T cells, or PBMCs; the material itself was cDNA or gDNA.

CDR1 and CDR2 (germline): SGDLS, YYNGEE. V lost 2 bases, J lost 5 bases, and 7 bases stayed unmatched. The CDR3 totals 17 residues. In the original analysis: Estimates of nucleated cell counts were drawn from the amplification of reference gene primers. The data were produced by immunoSEQ multiplex PCR, yet TCRdb's version contains in-frame clones alone and is incomplete. From that table come the V and J calls and clone size; the DNA was used to work out D and trimming. The sample contains about 280,000 clones, 86% of which appear only once. What was sequenced was peripheral blood. The sequence derives from a woman in her 30s who had recovered from COVID-19. The chain uses TRBV9 and TRBJ2-2; 12 positions match TRBD2. The CDR3 nucleotides are TGTGCCAGCAGCGTGACGACTAGCGGGAGTATAACCGGGGAGCTGTTTTTT. This codes for CASSVTTSGSITGELFF.